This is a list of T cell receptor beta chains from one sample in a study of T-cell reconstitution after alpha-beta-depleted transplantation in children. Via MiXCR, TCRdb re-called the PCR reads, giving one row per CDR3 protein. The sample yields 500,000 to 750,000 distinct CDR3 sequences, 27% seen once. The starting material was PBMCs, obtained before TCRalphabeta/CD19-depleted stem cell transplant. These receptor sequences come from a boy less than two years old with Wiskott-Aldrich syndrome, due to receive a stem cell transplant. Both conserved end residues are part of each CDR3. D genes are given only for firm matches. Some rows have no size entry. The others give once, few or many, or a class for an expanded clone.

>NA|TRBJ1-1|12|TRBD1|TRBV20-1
CSASPDRAKAFF
TGCAGTGCTAGCCCGGACAGGGCGAAAGCTTTCTTT
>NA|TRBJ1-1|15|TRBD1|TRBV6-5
CASSYSDRGNTEAFF
TGTGCCAGCAGTTACTCCGACAGGGGTAACACTGAAGCTTTCTTT
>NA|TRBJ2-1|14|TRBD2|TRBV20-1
CSASAQRGGNEQFF
TGCAGTGCTAGTGCCCAGCGGGGCGGCAATGAGCAGTTCTTC
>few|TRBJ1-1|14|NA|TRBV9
CASSPSSANTEAFF
TGTGCCAGCAGCCCATCCTCGGCTAACACTGAAGCTTTCTTT
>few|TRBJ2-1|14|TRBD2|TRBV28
CASTVAGGQREQFF
TGTGCCAGCACAGTAGCGGGAGGGCAAAGGGAGCAGTTCTTC
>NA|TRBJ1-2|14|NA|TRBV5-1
CASSFRSLDYGYTF
TGCGCCAGCAGCTTTCGGAGTCTCGATTATGGCTACACCTTC
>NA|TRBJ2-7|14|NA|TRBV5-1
CASSLEGLPYEQYF
TGCGCCAGCAGCTTGGAAGGGCTTCCCTACGAGCAGTACTTC
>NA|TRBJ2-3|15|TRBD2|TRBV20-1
CSVSGLAGAVDTQYF
TGCAGTGTGTCGGGACTAGCGGGAGCTGTAGATACGCAGTATTTT
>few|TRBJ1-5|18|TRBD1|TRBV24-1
CATSEGQGRGWSNQPQHF
TGTGCCACCAGTGAGGGACAGGGTAGGGGCTGGAGCAATCAGCCCCAGCATTTT
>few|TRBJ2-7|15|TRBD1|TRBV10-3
CAISDRGRRSYEQYF
TGTGCCATCAGTGATAGGGGGCGACGGTCCTACGAGCAGTACTTC
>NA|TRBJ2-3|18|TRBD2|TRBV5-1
CASSLAPSGSVRTDTQYF
TGCGCCAGCAGCTTGGCCCCTAGCGGGAGTGTTCGGACAGATACGCAGTATTTT
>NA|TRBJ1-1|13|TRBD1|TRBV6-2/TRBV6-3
CASAGQPNTEAFF
TGTGCCAGTGCGGGACAGCCGAACACTGAAGCTTTCTTT
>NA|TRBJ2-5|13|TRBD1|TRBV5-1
CATGRDSQETQYF
TGCGCCACTGGCCGGGACAGCCAAGAGACCCAGTACTTC
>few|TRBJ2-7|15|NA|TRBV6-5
CASSSPTGGSYEQYF
TGTGCCAGCAGTTCTCCAACCGGGGGATCCTACGAGCAGTACTTC
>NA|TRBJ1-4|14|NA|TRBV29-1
CSVESTASNEKLFF
TGCAGCGTTGAATCTACAGCGAGTAATGAAAAACTGTTTTTT
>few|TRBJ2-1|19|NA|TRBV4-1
CASSQVRRAAVISYNEQFF
TGCGCCAGCAGCCAAGTGAGAAGGGCCGCGGTCATCTCCTACAATGAGCAGTTCTTC
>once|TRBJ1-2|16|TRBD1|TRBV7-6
CASSLGAGTVTTGYTF
TGTGCCAGCAGCTTAGGAGCTGGGACAGTTACGACAGGCTACACCTTC
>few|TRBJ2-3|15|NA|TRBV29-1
CSVESRGSVTDTQYF
TGCAGCGTTGAATCTAGGGGGTCGGTCACAGATACGCAGTATTTT
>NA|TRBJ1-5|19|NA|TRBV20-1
CSARPRTTPLQYSNQPQHF
TGCAGTGCTAGACCCCGGACGACCCCACTTCAATATAGCAATCAGCCCCAGCATTTT
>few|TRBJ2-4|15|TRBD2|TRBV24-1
CATSDPGLAGDIQYF
TGTGCCACCAGTGACCCGGGACTAGCGGGAGACATTCAGTACTTC
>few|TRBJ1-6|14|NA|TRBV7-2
CASSLPNYNSPLHF
TGTGCCAGCAGCTTACCCAACTATAATTCACCCCTCCACTTT
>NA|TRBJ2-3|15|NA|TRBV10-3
CAISDRKGGTDTQYF
TGTGCCATCAGTGACCGAAAGGGGGGCACAGATACGCAGTATTTT